A single sample gave rise to the 32 T cell receptor beta chains below, sequenced in a study of beta chain features in type 1 diabetes. The investigators reverse transcribed all of the isolated RNA, so they sequenced expressed TCRB transcripts. Here immunoSEQ multiplex PCR was the method, and the copy in TCRdb shows in-frame clones only, minus some. The sample holds about 340,000 clones, 6.5% to 10% seen once. The sample taken for sequencing was central memory CD4+ T cells from blood. These receptors came from a woman aged 18 to 35 in good health.

The rearrangement joins TRBV4-1 to TRBJ1-2; D might be TRBD1 (6 bases). Germline values: CDR1 MGHRA, CDR2 YSYEKL. The CDR3 has 13 residues. V gave up 0 bases and J gave up 4 bases, with 6 bases separating them. The CDR3 DNA is TGCGCCAGCAGCCAAGAGGGGGCCTATGGCTACACCTTC. Encoded protein: CASSQEGAYGYTF.

This clone occurred a few times. This chain's CDR3 is CASSRQGPTDTQYF. The CDR3 DNA follows: TGTGCCAGCAGCCGACAGGGTCCCACAGATACGCAGTATTTT. The chain is built from TRBV11-2 and TRBJ2-3; TRBD1 aligns across 7 bases. The junction had 4 bases not matched to a gene; V was cut back by 5 bases and J by 2 bases. Germline V gene sequence: CDR1 SGHAT, CDR2 FQNNGV. The CDR3 totals 14 residues.

This clone was recorded a few times. The gene calls are TRBV7-2 and TRBJ2-1; 9 nucleotides line up with TRBD2. J lost 8 bases, V lost 6 bases, and 11 bases had no gene match. The CDR3 runs to 15 residues. The germline gives CDR1 SGHTA, CDR2 FQGNSA. The CDR3 is CASRKRSGTSYEQFF. The CDR3 DNA reads TGTGCCAGCAGAAAACGCAGCGGGACTAGCTATGAGCAGTTCTTC.

This clone was counted only a few times. V gene TRBV18 combines with J gene TRBJ2-1; TRBD1 aligns across 7 bases. V gave up 3 bases and J gave up 16 bases; unmatched junction bases: 18. Germline V gene lookup returns CDR1 KGHSH and CDR2 LQKENI. This CDR3 contains 15 residues. CDR3 sequence reads: CASSPQEGAGDKKFF. The CDR3 bases are TGTGCCAGCTCACCCCAAGAGGGGGCAGGCGATAAAAAATTCTTC.

This clone was picked up many times. The chain combines TRBV5-1 with TRBJ2-3; the D gene could be TRBD1 or TRBD2 (6 bases each). The CDR3 has 15 residues. Germline V gene data show CDR1 as SGHRS and CDR2 as YFSETQ. V lost 4 bases to trimming and J lost 0 bases, with 12 bases between them. The CDR3 DNA follows: TGCGCCAGCAGCATATGGGGGGCTAGCACAGATACGCAGTATTTT. Residues: CASSIWGASTDTQYF.

The V call is TRBV10-3, the J call TRBJ1-5; TRBD1 might be the D (6 bases). This CDR3 region has 13 residues. V dropped 10 bases and J dropped 3 bases, with 13 bases sitting between them. Germline CDR1 reads ENHRY; CDR2 reads SYGVKD. CDR3 nucleotide sequence: TGTGCCACCCAAACAGGGATCAATCAGCCCCAGCATTTT. This translates into CATQTGINQPQHF.

The table lists this clone with a few counts. This sequence joins TRBV10-3 and TRBJ1-1; 10 bases map to TRBD1. The CDR3 has 15 amino acids. J lost 5 bases, V lost 3 bases, and 6 bases had no gene match. CDR1 and CDR2 from the germline V gene are ENHRY and SYGVKD. The CDR3 nucleotides read TGTGCCATCAGTGAATCGGACAGGGGGTTTACTGAAGCTTTCTTT. It specifies CAISESDRGFTEAFF.

The gene calls are TRBV4-3 and TRBJ2-7; 7 bases agree with TRBD1. This CDR3 region has 18 residues. Losses at the gene ends were 1 base for V and 3 bases for J; bases not matched to a gene: 15. Germline V gives CDR1 LGHNA, CDR2 YSLEER. The DNA of the CDR3 is TGCGCCAGCAGCCAAGCCCCCCCACAAGGGGGCCTGGTCTACGAGCAGTACTTC. Its protein is CASSQAPPQGGLVYEQYF.

The gene calls are TRBV5-6 and TRBJ1-2; weak D call: TRBD1 (5 bases). The germline V and J ends were trimmed by 0 bases and 2 bases, with 11 bases remaining between them. The CDR3 runs to 15 residues. Looked up from germline, CDR1 is SGHDT and CDR2 is YYEEEE. CDR3 protein: CASSLDPNRNYGYTF. As DNA, the CDR3 is TGTGCCAGCAGCTTGGATCCGAACAGGAACTATGGCTACACCTTC.

This clone occurred a few times. V is TRBV7-8 and J is TRBJ2-1; TRBD2 matches at 8 bases. The J segment lost 2 bases and the V segment lost 1 base, leaving 4 bases of the junction unmatched. The germline V gene has CDR1 SGHVS and CDR2 FQNEAQ. The CDR3 consists of 16 residues. This CDR3 reads CASSLVGRVTYNEQFF. The DNA of the CDR3 is TGTGCCAGCAGCTTAGTCGGGAGGGTCACCTACAATGAGCAGTTCTTC.

The chain is built from TRBV6-5 and TRBJ2-5; tentative D call: TRBD2 (6 bases). The CDR3 is 14 amino acids. Germline CDR1 and CDR2: MNHEY and SVGAGI. V was trimmed by 5 bases and J by 2 bases, leaving 12 bases between them. The DNA for the CDR3 is TGTGCCAGCAGTCAACGGGACTGGCAAGAGACCCAGTACTTC. Its protein is CASSQRDWQETQYF.

There are a few counts of this clone. The chain is built from TRBV7-9 and TRBJ1-4; D not certain. The CDR3 extends over 12 amino acids. The germline V gene has CDR1 SEHNR and CDR2 FQNEAQ (reference sequence). V was cut by 2 bases and J by 5 bases, with 3 bases left in between. The CDR3 bases are TGTGCCAGCAGCTTAATCAATGAAAAACTGTTTTTT. It encodes CASSLINEKLFF. Full variable domain (rest looked up from reference TRBV7-9 and TRBJ1-4): DTGVSQNPRHKITKRGQNVTFRCDPISEHNRLYWYRQTLGQGPEFLTYFQNEAQLEKSRLLSDRFSAERPKGSFSTLEIQRTEQGDSAMYLCASSLINEKLFFGSGTQLSVL.

This clone was observed a single time. The chain combines TRBV6-1 with TRBJ1-5; a possible D gene is TRBD1 (5 bases). The germline V and J ends were trimmed by 3 bases and 10 bases, with 16 bases remaining between them. Germline CDR1 MNHNS, CDR2 SASEGT. This CDR3 contains 14 residues. CDR3 in amino acids: CASSELQEYSPQHF. The CDR3 nucleotides read TGTGCCAGCAGTGAGTTACAGGAATATTCTCCCCAGCATTTT.

Many counts were recorded for this clone. The chain employs TRBV11-1 and TRBJ2-3, with a weak D call TRBD1 (5 bases). The length of the CDR3 is 16 residues. The germline V and J ends were trimmed by 0 bases and 4 bases, with 14 bases remaining between them. Germline assignment: CDR1 SGHAT and CDR2 FQDESV (reference sequence). CDR3 coding DNA: TGTGCCAGCAGCTTAGCGTGGGGCGCCATTGCAGATACGCAGTATTTT. It codes for CASSLAWGAIADTQYF.

In its sample, this clone was seen many times. The chain is built from TRBV29-1 and TRBJ2-3; 7 bases are a match to TRBD1. CDR1 and CDR2 (germline): SQVTM, ANQGSEA. J gave up 4 bases and V 4 bases, and 5 bases lay outside the gene matches. This CDR3 has 13 residues. As DNA, the CDR3 is TGCAGCGTTGGAGACAGGGTGTCAGATACGCAGTATTTT. It specifies CSVGDRVSDTQYF.

CDR3 nucleotide sequence: TGTGCCAGCAGTGAGCAGGGCTTATATGGCTACACCTTC. Encoded protein: CASSEQGLYGYTF. The rearrangement joins TRBV25-1 to TRBJ1-2; maybe TRBD1 (5 bases). Trimming stripped 3 bases from V and 5 bases from J, with 10 bases between. In germline, CDR1 is MGHDK, CDR2 SYGVNS. The length of the CDR3 is 13 residues.

The chain uses TRBV7-2 and TRBJ2-3; D gene ambiguous. Trimming left V 4 bases short and J 5 bases short, with 13 bases between. The CDR3 has 14 amino acids. Germline CDR1 is SGHTA and CDR2 is FQGNSA. CDR3 coding DNA: TGTGCCAGCAGCTCACTTCCGCCCAGAGATACGCAGTATTTT. It yields the protein CASSSLPPRDTQYF.

This clone appeared a few times. The chain uses TRBV6-5 and TRBJ2-7; D not resolved. Germline CDR1 reads MNHEY; CDR2 reads SVGAGI. The CDR3 covers 15 residues. Trimming took off 4 bases at V and 3 bases at J, with 16 bases between the two ends. CDR3 DNA: TGTGCCAGCAGTTCCCACCTAGGCCCGGTCTACGAGCAGTACTTC. Translation: CASSSHLGPVYEQYF.

This clone showed up many times. V usage is TRBV28 and J usage is TRBJ2-7; no clear D gene. From germline, CDR1 is MDHEN and CDR2 SYDVKM. Trimming cost V 7 bases and J 6 bases, with 10 bases left between them. The CDR3 length is 11 residues. Written as DNA, the CDR3 is TGTGCCAGCACCAACTCCGCCGAGCAGTACTTC. It translates to CASTNSAEQYF.

This clone was recorded many times. The chain employs TRBV19 and TRBJ2-1; perhaps D is TRBD1 or TRBD2 (6 bases each). The CDR3 covers 13 residues. Trimming cost V 7 bases and J 3 bases, with 10 bases left between them. Germline-derived CDR1 and CDR2 are LNHDA and SQIVND (reference sequence). The CDR3 DNA follows: TGTGCCAGTACGGGGGCCCTCTACAATGAGCAGTTCTTC. This encodes CASTGALYNEQFF.

This clone was seen a few times. The J gene is TRBJ2-1, the V gene TRBV25-1, with TRBD2 matching over 8 bases. This CDR3 spans 16 amino acids. V dropped 3 bases and J dropped 2; count of bases not matched to a gene: 6. Germline lookup yields CDR1 MGHDK and CDR2 SYGVNS. CDR3 loop: CASSDPSGPTYNEQFF. As DNA, the CDR3 is TGTGCCAGCAGTGATCCTAGCGGGCCTACCTACAATGAGCAGTTCTTC.

This clone was counted a few times. V is TRBV10-3 and J is TRBJ2-7; 10 positions match TRBD1. This CDR3 has 17 residues. Germline CDR1 ENHRY, CDR2 SYGVKD. J was trimmed by 7 bases and V by 0 bases; bases with no gene match: 12. The DNA of the CDR3 is TGTGCCATCAGTGAGTCTATAGGACAGGGGGTATTGAGGGAGCAGTACTTC. Amino acids: CAISESIGQGVLREQYF.

V and J are TRBV7-8 and TRBJ1-2, with D maybe TRBD1 (5 bases). Germline V gene sequence: CDR1 SGHVS, CDR2 FQNEAQ. V dropped 1 base and J dropped 4 bases, with 16 bases sitting between them. The CDR3 is 16 residues long. DNA of the CDR3: TGTGCCAGCAGCTTAGGTTCCCAGGGACGGGCCTATGGCTACACCTTC. It yields the protein CASSLGSQGRAYGYTF.

This clone has more than one count but fewer than ten. The rearrangement joins TRBV5-6 to TRBJ2-1; TRBD1 matches at 8 bases. Per germline, CDR1 SGHDT and CDR2 YYEEEE. J lost 8 bases, V lost 0 bases, and 7 bases had no gene match. This CDR3 is 15 amino acids long. CDR3 sequence reads: CASSLGSGQGHEQFF. The CDR3 DNA sequence: TGTGCCAGCAGCTTGGGCTCAGGACAGGGCCATGAGCAGTTCTTC.

CDR3 sequence reads: CASSLVSAFNEKLFF. CDR3 nucleotide sequence: TGTGCCAGCAGCTTGGTGTCGGCCTTTAATGAAAAACTGTTTTTT. This chain uses TRBV5-6 with TRBJ1-4; D unclear. The germline gives CDR1 SGHDT, CDR2 YYEEEE. V was clipped by 0 bases and J by 4 bases, with 10 bases between them. The CDR3 runs 15 residues.

The chain employs TRBV27 and TRBJ2-7; TRBD1 or TRBD2 may be the D gene (5 bases each). The CDR3 sequence is 16 residues long. Trimming removed 0 bases from V and 2 bases from J, with 14 bases in between. Germline V gene data show CDR1 as MNHEY and CDR2 as SMNVEV (reference sequence). CDR3 sequence (DNA): TGTGCCAGCAGTTTATCGAGTCGGGGCCCCACCTACGAGCAGTACTTC. The encoded protein is CASSLSSRGPTYEQYF.

This clone appeared a few times. The V and J genes are TRBV5-1 and TRBJ2-5; TRBD1 matches at 9 bases. With V trimmed by 4 bases and J by 5 bases, 6 bases remained unmatched. Germline CDR1 reads SGHRS; CDR2 reads YFSETQ. This CDR3 has 14 amino acids. CDR3 DNA: TGCGCCAGCAGCCCACAGGGGGCTGGTGAGACCCAGTACTTC. It yields the protein CASSPQGAGETQYF.

This clone was recorded many times. The J gene is TRBJ2-3, the V gene TRBV7-9; 8 bases align to TRBD2. This CDR3 has 13 residues. CDR1 and CDR2 from the germline V gene are SEHNR and FQNEAQ (reference sequence). The junction had 7 bases not matched to a gene; V was cut back by 6 bases and J by 8 bases. CDR3 loop: CASSLYREGTQYF. DNA for the CDR3: TGTGCCAGCAGTTTGTATCGGGAGGGTACGCAGTATTTT.

This clone was observed a handful of times. The CDR3 DNA reads as TGTGCCAGCAGCTACCCCGTGGGCGCGGGCAAAAACATTCAGTACTTC. The encoded protein is CASSYPVGAGKNIQYF. The V call is TRBV7-2, the J call TRBJ2-4, with a tentative D call TRBD2 (5 bases). The CDR3 spans 16 residues. Per the germline V gene, CDR1 is SGHTA and CDR2 is FQGNSA. Trimming left V 4 bases short and J 3 bases short, with 16 bases between.

The table lists this clone with a count of one. The chain combines TRBV4-3 with TRBJ2-5; D is tentatively TRBD1 or TRBD2 (5 bases each). CDR3 length: 15 amino acids. Trimming cost V 4 bases and J 5 bases, with 17 bases left between them. The germline V gene encodes CDR1 LGHNA and CDR2 YSLEER. The DNA for the CDR3 is TGCGCCAGCAGCCGGGGGACCGAAGAAATCGAGACCCAGTACTTC. Translation gives CASSRGTEEIETQYF.

V and J are TRBV7-2 and TRBJ1-4; D remains ambiguous. From germline, CDR1 is SGHTA and CDR2 FQGNSA. The CDR3 is 16 residues long. Between the trimmed V and J ends, which lost 2 bases and 0 bases, there was a span of 10 bases. The CDR3 nucleotides read TGTGCCAGCAGCTTAAGACTGGGAGCAACTAATGAAAAACTGTTTTTT. This encodes CASSLRLGATNEKLFF.

The sample holds many counts of this clone. Within the sample, other DNA sequences also encode this same CDR3. V and J are TRBV11-2 and TRBJ2-5; weak D call: TRBD1 (6 bases). Trimming shortened V by 1 base and J by 1 base, and 7 bases separated the two germline ends. There are 14 residues in the CDR3. From germline, CDR1 is SGHAT and CDR2 FQNNGV. CDR3 sequence: CASSLGTVQETQYF. CDR3 bases: TGTGCCAGCAGCTTAGGGACAGTCCAAGAGACCCAGTACTTC.